This T cell receptor beta chain is from a study of T cells after yellow fever vaccination. The length of the CDR3 is 11 residues. The germline gives CDR1 DFQATT, CDR2 SNEGSKA (reference sequence). Trimming stripped 8 bases from V and 3 bases from J, with 10 bases between. The authors made TCR cDNA by 5'RACE template switching, adding a universal primer site and UMIs. Using its own MiXCR run on the 5' RACE reads, TCRdb lists one record per CDR3 protein. This sample has hundreds of thousands of distinct CDR3 sequences; roughly 12% occur once, and the top ten carry 14% to 15%. A few counts support this clonotype.

Sequenced material: PBMCs, taken on the day of the yellow fever booster vaccination. The sequence was collected from a man aged 25 to 45 who received the YFV17D yellow fever vaccine. The V call is TRBV20-1, the J call TRBJ2-5; no definite D call. This CDR3 reads CSPLKKETQYF. CDR3 nucleotide sequence: TGCAGTCCCCTAAAGAAAGAGACCCAGTACTTC.